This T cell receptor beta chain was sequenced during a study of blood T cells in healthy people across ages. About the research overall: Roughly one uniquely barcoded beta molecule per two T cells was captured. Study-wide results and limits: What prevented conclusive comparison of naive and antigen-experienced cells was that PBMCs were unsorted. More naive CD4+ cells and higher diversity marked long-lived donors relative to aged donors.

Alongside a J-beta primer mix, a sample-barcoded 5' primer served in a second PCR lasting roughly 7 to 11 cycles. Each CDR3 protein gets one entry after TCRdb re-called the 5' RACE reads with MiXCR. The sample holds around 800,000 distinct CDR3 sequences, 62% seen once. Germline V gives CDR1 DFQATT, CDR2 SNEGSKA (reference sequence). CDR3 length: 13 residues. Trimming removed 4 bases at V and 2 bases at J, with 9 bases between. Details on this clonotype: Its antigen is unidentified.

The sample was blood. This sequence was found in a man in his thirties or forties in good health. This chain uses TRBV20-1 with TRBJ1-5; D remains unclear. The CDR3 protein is CSAKELGNQPQHF. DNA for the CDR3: TGCAGTGCTAAAGAACTTGGCAATCAGCCCCAGCATTTT.